Sequencing of this T cell receptor (beta chain) was carried out in a study of response to subunit inactivated influenza vaccine. The CDR3 loop spans 15 amino acids. The germline V and J ends were trimmed by 4 bases and 4 bases, with 14 bases remaining between them. The germline V gene encodes CDR1 SGHRS and CDR2 YFSETQ. TCRdb re-called the RT-PCR reads with MiXCR, one entry per CDR3 protein. The sample has approximately 500,000 distinct CDR3 sequences, roughly 13% seen once. V and J are TRBV5-1 and TRBJ2-2; D may be TRBD1 (7 bases). The source material was PBMCs from blood, sampled about 40 days after vaccination. The source is a man aged 45 to 65 who received an inactivated influenza vaccine. The CDR3 here is CASSPRDRGTGELFF. CDR3 coding DNA: TGCGCCAGCAGCCCGCGGGACAGAGGCACCGGGGAGCTGTTTTTT. The full variable domain, rest sourced from reference TRBV5-1 and TRBJ2-2, is KAGVTQTPRYLIKTRGQQVTLSCSPISGHRSVSWYQQTPGQGLQFLFEYFSETQRNKGNFPGRFSGRQFSNSRSEMNVSTLELGDSALYLCASSPRDRGTGELFFGEGSRLTVL.